This is a list of T cell receptor beta chains from one sample in a study of OX40 agonist ivuxolimab in advanced cancers. Clones were sequenced by immunoSEQ multiplex PCR, and TCRdb holds only the in-frame ones, with some missing. The sample contains around 46,000 clones, roughly 85% of which appear only once. This material consisted of CD4+ or CD8+ T cells sorted from blood, taken in a trial of the OX40 agonist ivuxolimab. All receptors come from an adult with an advanced solid tumor such as melanoma, head and neck, liver or kidney cancer. The CDR3 runs from the conserved cysteine through the conserved F or W. A D gene is named only where the DNA matches it firmly. Where a row states a size, it is once, few, many or the class of an expanded clone; other rows omit it.

V gene	clone size	J gene	D gene	CDR3 protein	CDR3 DNA
TRBV2	.	TRBJ1-6	.	CASSPQGSYNSPLHF	TGTGCCAGCAGCCCACAGGGCTCCTATAATTCACCCCTCCACTTT
TRBV21-1	.	TRBJ2-5	.	CALRPGRGETQYF	TGTGCCCTCAGGCCGGGACGGGGAGAGACCCAGTACTTC
TRBV9	.	TRBJ2-3	.	CASSVSGTDTQYF	TGTGCCAGCAGCGTTAGCGGCACAGATACGCAGTATTTT
TRBV7-9	few	TRBJ1-2	.	CASSSPSYYGYTF	TGTGCCAGCAGCTCCCCATCTTACTATGGCTACACCTTC
TRBV6-4	.	TRBJ2-2	.	CASSDHNSAGELFF	TGTGCCAGCAGTGACCACAATTCGGCCGGGGAGCTGTTTTTT
TRBV27	.	TRBJ2-5	.	CASSFLGGTQYF	TGTGCCAGCAGTTTTCTAGGTGGGACCCAGTACTTC
TRBV6-1	.	TRBJ1-6	.	CASSEGDKGQRSYNSPLHF	TGTGCCAGCAGTGAAGGAGATAAAGGACAGAGGTCCTATAATTCACCCCTCCACTTT
TRBV7-3	.	TRBJ1-1	.	CASSSQMNTEAFF	TGTGCCAGCAGCTCGCAGATGAACACTGAAGCTTTCTTT
TRBV7-9	many	TRBJ1-2	TRBD1	CASSLDRGRSNYGYTF	TGTGCCAGCAGCTTAGACAGGGGGCGGTCAAACTATGGCTACACCTTC
TRBV6-1	.	TRBJ1-1	.	CASSETGGNTEAFF	TGTGCCAGCAGTGAGACGGGGGGGAACACTGAAGCTTTCTTT
TRBV6-5	.	TRBJ1-2	.	CASRRDNNYGYTF	TGTGCCAGTAGACGGGACAATAACTATGGCTACACCTTC
TRBV5-4	.	TRBJ2-4	.	CASSQKQGSGKNIQYF	TGTGCCAGCAGCCAAAAACAGGGTAGTGGCAAAAACATTCAGTACTTC
TRBV7-9	.	TRBJ2-5	TRBD2	CASSLDSSGGPGGKTQYF	TGTGCCAGCAGCTTAGATAGTAGCGGGGGCCCCGGTGGCAAGACCCAGTACTTC
TRBV6-5	.	TRBJ1-4	TRBD1	CASRKGPGGEEKLFF	TGTGCCAGCAGAAAGGGGCCAGGGGGAGAAGAAAAACTGTTTTTT
TRBV14	.	TRBJ2-7	TRBD1	CASSRGQARSYEQYF	TGTGCCAGCAGCCGTGGACAGGCTCGTTCCTACGAGCAGTACTTC
TRBV19	.	TRBJ2-7	.	CASSRTVSYEQYF	TGTGCCAGTAGTCGGACAGTCTCCTACGAGCAGTACTTC
TRBV6-5	.	TRBJ1-1	.	CASRGVGHGTEAFF	TGTGCCAGCAGGGGGGTTGGACATGGCACTGAAGCTTTCTTT
TRBV28	once	TRBJ2-2	.	CASKRRNTGELFF	TGTGCCAGCAAGCGACGGAACACCGGGGAGCTGTTTTTT
TRBV27	.	TRBJ2-7	TRBD1	CASSATGGHEQYF	TGTGCCAGCAGTGCGACAGGGGGCCACGAGCAGTACTTC
TRBV6-1	.	TRBJ2-1	TRBD2	CAGAAGLVSNEQFF	TGTGCCGGGGCGGCGGGACTAGTCTCCAATGAGCAGTTCTTC
TRBV6-5	.	TRBJ1-6	.	CASSYDGDRNSPLHF	TGTGCCAGCAGTTACGATGGGGACCGCAATTCACCCCTCCACTTT